This record looks at one TCR beta chain sequence and its context. Here immunoSEQ multiplex PCR was the method, and the copy in TCRdb shows in-frame clones only, minus some. The sample table includes some 190,000 clones. Germline CDR1 and CDR2: MDHEN and SYDVKM. The CDR3 loop spans 12 amino acids. V was cut by 6 bases and J by 7 bases, with 12 bases left in between. The data were taken from a study of control samples from healthy donors and cancer patients. This clonotype was obtained from a woman under 40 in good health. The chain recombines TRBV28 with TRBJ1-2; D is unclear. Sequenced: blood. The CDR3 region has the DNA TGTGCCAGCAGCATTCCCTTCGGTGGCTACACCTTC. This translates into CASSIPFGGYTF.